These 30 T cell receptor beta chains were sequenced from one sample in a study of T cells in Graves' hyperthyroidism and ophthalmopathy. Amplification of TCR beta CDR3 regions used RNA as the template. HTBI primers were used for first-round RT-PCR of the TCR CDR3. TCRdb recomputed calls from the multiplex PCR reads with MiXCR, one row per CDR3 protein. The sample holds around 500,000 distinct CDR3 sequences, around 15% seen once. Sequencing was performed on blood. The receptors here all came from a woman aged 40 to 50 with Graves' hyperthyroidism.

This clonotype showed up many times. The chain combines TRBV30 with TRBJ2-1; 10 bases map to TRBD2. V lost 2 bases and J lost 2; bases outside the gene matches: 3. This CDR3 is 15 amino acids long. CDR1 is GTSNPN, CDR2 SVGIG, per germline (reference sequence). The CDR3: CAWSRGLAAYNEQFF. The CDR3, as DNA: TGTGCCTGGAGTAGAGGACTAGCGGCCTACAATGAGCAGTTCTTC.

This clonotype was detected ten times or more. This chain's CDR3 is CASSPAGTVTGELFF. In DNA form, the CDR3 reads TGTGCCAGCTCACCAGCAGGGACGGTCACCGGGGAGCTGTTTTTT. The V gene is TRBV18, the J gene TRBJ2-2; D may correspond to TRBD1 or TRBD2 (5 bases each). V shed 2 bases and J shed 4 bases, with 11 bases lying between them. Germline lookup yields CDR1 KGHSH and CDR2 LQKENI. This CDR3 has 15 amino acids.

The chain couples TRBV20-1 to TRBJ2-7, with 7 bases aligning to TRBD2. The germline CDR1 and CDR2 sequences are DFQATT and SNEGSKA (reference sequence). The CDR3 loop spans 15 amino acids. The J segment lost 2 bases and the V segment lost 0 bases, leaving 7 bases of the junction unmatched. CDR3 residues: CSARDRAGDAYEQYF. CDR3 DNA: TGCAGTGCTAGAGATCGGGCGGGGGATGCCTACGAGCAGTACTTC.

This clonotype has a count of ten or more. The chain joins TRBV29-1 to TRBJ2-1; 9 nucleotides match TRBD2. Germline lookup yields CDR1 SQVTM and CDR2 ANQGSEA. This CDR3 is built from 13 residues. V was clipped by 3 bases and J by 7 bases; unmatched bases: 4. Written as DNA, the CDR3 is TGCAGCGTTGACGGGCGGGGGGGGAATGAGCAGTTCTTC. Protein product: CSVDGRGGNEQFF.

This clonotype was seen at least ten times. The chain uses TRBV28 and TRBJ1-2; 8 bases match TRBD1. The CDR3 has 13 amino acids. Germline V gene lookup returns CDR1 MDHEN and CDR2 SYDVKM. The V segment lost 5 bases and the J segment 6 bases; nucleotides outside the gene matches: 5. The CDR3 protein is CASSEGQVNGYTF. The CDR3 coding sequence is TGTGCCAGCAGTGAGGGACAGGTGAATGGCTACACCTTC.

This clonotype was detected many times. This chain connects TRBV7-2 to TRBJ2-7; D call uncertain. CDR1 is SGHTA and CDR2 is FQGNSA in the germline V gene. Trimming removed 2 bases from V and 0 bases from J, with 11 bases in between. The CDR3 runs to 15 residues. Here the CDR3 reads CASSLSLGSSYEQYF. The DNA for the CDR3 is TGTGCCAGCAGCTTATCATTGGGTAGCTCCTACGAGCAGTACTTC.

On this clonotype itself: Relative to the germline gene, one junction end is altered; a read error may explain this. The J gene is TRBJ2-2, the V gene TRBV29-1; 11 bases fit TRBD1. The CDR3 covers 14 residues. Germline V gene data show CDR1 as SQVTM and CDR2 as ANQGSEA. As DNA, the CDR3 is TGCAGCATCCCCAGGACAGGGGGCCCCGGGGAGCTGTCTTTT. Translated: CSIPRTGGPGELSF.

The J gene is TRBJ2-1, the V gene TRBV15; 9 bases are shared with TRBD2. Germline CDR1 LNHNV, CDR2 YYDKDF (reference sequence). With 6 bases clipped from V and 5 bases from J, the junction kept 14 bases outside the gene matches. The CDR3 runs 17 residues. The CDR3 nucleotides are TGTGCCACCAGAGCCCCTCTTAGCGGGAGTGTCCACAATGAGCAGTTCTTC. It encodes CATRAPLSGSVHNEQFF.

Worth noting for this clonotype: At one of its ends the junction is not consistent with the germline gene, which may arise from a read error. CDR3: CVSSFRTGDAWGSQPQHF. The CDR3, as DNA: TGTGTCAGCAGCTTCCGGACAGGGGATGCCTGGGGGTCTCAGCCCCAGCATTTT. V and J are TRBV13 and TRBJ1-5; 9 nucleotides match TRBD1. The germline CDR1 and CDR2 sequences are PRHDT and FYEKMQ (reference sequence). The CDR3 consists of 18 residues.

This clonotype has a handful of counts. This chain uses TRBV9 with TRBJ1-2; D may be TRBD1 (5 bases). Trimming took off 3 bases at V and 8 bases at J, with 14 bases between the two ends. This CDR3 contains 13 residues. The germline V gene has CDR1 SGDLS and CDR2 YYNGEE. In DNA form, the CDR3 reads TGTGCCAGCAGCGGGGGACGCTGGAGGGGCTACACCTTC. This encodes CASSGGRWRGYTF.

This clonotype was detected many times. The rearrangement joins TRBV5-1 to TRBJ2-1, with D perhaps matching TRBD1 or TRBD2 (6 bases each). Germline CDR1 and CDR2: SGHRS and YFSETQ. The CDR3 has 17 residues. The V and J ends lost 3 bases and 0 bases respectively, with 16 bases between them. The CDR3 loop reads CASSWDPGASSYNEQFF. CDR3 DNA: TGCGCCAGCAGCTGGGACCCGGGGGCGAGCTCCTACAATGAGCAGTTCTTC.

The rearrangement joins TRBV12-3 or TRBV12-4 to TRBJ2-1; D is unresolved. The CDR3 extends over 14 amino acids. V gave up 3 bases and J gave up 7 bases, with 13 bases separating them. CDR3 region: CASSFQRTTNEQFF. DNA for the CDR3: TGTGCCAGCAGTTTTCAGCGAACCACGAATGAGCAGTTCTTC.

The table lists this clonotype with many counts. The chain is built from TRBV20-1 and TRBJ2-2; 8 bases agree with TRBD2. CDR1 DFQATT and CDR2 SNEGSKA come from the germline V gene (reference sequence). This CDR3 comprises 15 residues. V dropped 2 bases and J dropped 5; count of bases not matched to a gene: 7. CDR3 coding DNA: TGCAGTGCTAGAAATGGACTAGCTTTTACCGGGGAGCTGTTTTTT. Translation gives CSARNGLAFTGELFF.

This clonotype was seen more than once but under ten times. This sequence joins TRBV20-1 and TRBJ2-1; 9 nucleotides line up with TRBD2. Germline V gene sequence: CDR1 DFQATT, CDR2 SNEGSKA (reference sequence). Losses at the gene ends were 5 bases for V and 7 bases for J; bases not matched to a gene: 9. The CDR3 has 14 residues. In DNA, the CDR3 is TGCAGTGCTGGTTGGACTAGCGCGGGGAATGAGCAGTTCTTC. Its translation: CSAGWTSAGNEQFF.

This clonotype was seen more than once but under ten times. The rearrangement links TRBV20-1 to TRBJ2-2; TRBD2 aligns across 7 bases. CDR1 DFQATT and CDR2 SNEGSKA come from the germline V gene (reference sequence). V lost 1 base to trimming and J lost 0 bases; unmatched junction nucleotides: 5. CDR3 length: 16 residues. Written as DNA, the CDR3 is TGCAGTGCTAGAGGGGCTAGCGGATCGAACACCGGGGAGCTGTTTTTT. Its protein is CSARGASGSNTGELFF.

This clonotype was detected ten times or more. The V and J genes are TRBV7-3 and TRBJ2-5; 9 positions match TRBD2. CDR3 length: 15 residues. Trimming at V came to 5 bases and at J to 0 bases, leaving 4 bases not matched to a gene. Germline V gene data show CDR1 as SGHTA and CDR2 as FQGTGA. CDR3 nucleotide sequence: TGTGCCAGCAGCCCGACTAGCGGATACCAAGAGACCCAGTACTTC. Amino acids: CASSPTSGYQETQYF.

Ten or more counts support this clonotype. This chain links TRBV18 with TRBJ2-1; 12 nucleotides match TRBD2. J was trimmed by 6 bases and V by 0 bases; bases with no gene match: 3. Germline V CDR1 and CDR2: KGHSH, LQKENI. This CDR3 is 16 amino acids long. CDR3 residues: CASSPPKTSGSNEQFF. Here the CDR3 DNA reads TGTGCCAGCTCACCACCGAAGACTAGCGGGAGCAATGAGCAGTTCTTC.

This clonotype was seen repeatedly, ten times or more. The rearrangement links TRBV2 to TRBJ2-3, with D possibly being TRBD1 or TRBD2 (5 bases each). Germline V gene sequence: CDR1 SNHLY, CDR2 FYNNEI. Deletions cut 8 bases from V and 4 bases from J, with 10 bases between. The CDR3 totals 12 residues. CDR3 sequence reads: CASEGIADTQYF. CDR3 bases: TGTGCCAGCGAGGGGATTGCAGATACGCAGTATTTT.

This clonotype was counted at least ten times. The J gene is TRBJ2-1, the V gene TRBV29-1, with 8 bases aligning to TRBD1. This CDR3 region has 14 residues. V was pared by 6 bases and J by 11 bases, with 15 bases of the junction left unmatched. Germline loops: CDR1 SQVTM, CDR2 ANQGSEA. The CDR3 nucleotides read TGCAGCGTGATACCGGGACAGGATCCCCAAAAGCAGTTCTTC. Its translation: CSVIPGQDPQKQFF.

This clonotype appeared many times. CDR3 sequence: CSARTSGSRVELFF. The CDR3 region has the DNA TGCAGTGCAAGGACTAGCGGGAGTCGCGTGGAGCTGTTTTTT. This chain links TRBV20-1 with TRBJ2-2; 13 bases are shared with TRBD2. The CDR3 sequence is 14 residues long. CDR1 is DFQATT, CDR2 SNEGSKA, per germline (reference sequence). V dropped 6 bases and J dropped 10; count of bases not matched to a gene: 8.

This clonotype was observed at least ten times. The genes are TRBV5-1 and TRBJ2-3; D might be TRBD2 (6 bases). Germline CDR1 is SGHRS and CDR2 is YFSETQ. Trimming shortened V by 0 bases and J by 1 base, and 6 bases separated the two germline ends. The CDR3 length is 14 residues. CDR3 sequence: CASSLGGGTDTQYF. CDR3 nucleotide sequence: TGCGCCAGCAGCTTGGGCGGGGGCACAGATACGCAGTATTTT. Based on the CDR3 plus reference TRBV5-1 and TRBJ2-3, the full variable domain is KAGVTQTPRYLIKTRGQQVTLSCSPISGHRSVSWYQQTPGQGLQFLFEYFSETQRNKGNFPGRFSGRQFSNSRSEMNVSTLELGDSALYLCASSLGGGTDTQYFGPGTRLTVL.

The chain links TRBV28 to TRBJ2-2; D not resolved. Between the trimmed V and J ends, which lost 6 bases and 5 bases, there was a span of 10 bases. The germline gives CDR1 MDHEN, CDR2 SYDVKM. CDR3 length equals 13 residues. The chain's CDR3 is CASSYLWTGELFF. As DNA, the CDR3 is TGTGCCAGCAGCTACCTATGGACCGGGGAGCTGTTTTTT.

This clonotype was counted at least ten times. This CDR3 is CASSFQGDTQYF. The CDR3, as DNA: TGTGCCAGCAGTTTCCAGGGGGATACGCAGTATTTT. The chain has TRBV13 and TRBJ2-3; D is perhaps TRBD1 (6 bases). The V end lost 6 bases, the J end lost 6 bases, and 10 bases lay between the germline ends. There are 12 residues in the CDR3. Germline loops: CDR1 PRHDT, CDR2 FYEKMQ (reference sequence). The full variable domain, in which reference TRBV13 and TRBJ2-3 provide the parts outside the CDR3, is AAGVIQSPRHLIKEKRETATLKCYPIPRHDTVYWYQQGPGQDPQFLISFYEKMQSDKGSIPDRFSAQQFSDYHSELNMSSLELGDSALYFCASSFQGDTQYFGPGTRLTVL.

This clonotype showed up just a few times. CDR3: CASSYRLAGGNEQFF. The CDR3 DNA sequence: TGTGCCAGCAGTTACAGACTAGCGGGAGGAAATGAGCAGTTCTTC. The chain joins TRBV6-2 or TRBV6-3 to TRBJ2-1; the match to TRBD2 covers 13 bases. The CDR3 spans 15 residues. Germline CDR1 reads MNHEY; CDR2 reads SVGEGT. With 2 bases clipped from V and 7 bases from J, the junction kept 2 bases outside the gene matches.

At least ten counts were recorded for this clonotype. CDR3 coding DNA: TGCGCCAGCAGCAATGGGGCCGGGGAGACCCAGTACTTC. Protein sequence: CASSNGAGETQYF. This rearrangement joins TRBV5-1 to TRBJ2-5; D possibly corresponds to TRBD1 (5 bases). Trimming removed 4 bases from V and 5 bases from J, with 12 bases in between. This CDR3 is built from 13 residues. Germline lookup yields CDR1 SGHRS and CDR2 YFSETQ.

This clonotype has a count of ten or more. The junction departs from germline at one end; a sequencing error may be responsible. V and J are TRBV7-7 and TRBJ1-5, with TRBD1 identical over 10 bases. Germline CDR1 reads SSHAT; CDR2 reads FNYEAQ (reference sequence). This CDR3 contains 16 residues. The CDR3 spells CASSLEKGQGNQPQHF. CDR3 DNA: TGTGCTAGCAGCTTAGAAAAGGGACAGGGGAATCAGCCCCAGCATTTT.

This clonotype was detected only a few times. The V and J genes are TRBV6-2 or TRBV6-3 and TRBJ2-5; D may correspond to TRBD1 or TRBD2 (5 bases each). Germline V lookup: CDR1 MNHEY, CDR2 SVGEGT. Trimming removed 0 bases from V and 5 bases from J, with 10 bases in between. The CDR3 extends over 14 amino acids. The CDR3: CASSYSRGGETQYF. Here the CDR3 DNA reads TGTGCCAGCAGTTACTCGAGGGGCGGGGAGACCCAGTACTTC.

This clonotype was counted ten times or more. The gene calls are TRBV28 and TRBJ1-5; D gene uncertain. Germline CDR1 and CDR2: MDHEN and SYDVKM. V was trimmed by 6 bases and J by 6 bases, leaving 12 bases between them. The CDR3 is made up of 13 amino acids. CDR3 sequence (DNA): TGTGCCAGCAGACCTTTTTCGACTCAGCCCCAGCATTTT. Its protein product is CASRPFSTQPQHF.

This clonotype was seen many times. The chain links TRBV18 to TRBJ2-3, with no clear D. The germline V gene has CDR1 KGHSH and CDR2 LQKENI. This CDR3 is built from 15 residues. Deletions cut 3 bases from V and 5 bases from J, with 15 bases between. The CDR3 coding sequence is TGTGCCAGCTCACCTTATACAAGCGTGCAAGATACGCAGTATTTT. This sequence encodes CASSPYTSVQDTQYF.

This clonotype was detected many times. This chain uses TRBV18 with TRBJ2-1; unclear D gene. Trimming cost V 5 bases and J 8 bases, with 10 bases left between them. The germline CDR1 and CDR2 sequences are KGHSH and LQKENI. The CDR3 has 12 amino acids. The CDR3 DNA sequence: TGTGCCAGCTCATTCCCCTGGGATGAGCAGTTCTTC. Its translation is CASSFPWDEQFF.